There are a few counts of the clone carrying this T cell receptor (beta chain). The target antigen is unknown. This specimen belongs to a study of identical twins. TCRdb redid the calling of the 5' RACE reads with MiXCR, one entry per CDR3 protein. The table shows about 790,000 distinct CDR3 sequences, with roughly 18% occurring only once. Findings and limits, study-wide: Alpha sequences out of frame and shared by twins had excess low generation probability.

The same sample was also used in a study of T cells expressing NK-cell markers. As that report states: The use of an anti-gamma-delta TCR antibody, which was added in several experiments, restricted sorting to T cells expressing alpha-beta TCR. These clonotypes, the leaders elsewhere, also led the CD3+CD56-NKG2C+ fraction in a handful of donors. Expanded NKG2C+ T cell clones were not confirmed as HCMV-specific.

The source material was PBMCs. This TCR was sampled from a woman aged 18-30 years in good health.

The CDR3 nucleotides are TGCAGTGCCACCCGGGACGGCAATCAGCCCCAGCATTTT. Translated: CSATRDGNQPQHF. The chain has TRBV20-1 and TRBJ1-5, with a tentative D call TRBD1 (5 bases). Trimming removed 6 bases from V and 2 bases from J, with 11 bases in between. This CDR3 comprises 13 residues. Germline CDR1 DFQATT, CDR2 SNEGSKA (reference sequence).